The 31 T cell receptor beta chains below all came from one sample that was sequenced in a study of T cells in tuberculosis. Data came from immunoSEQ multiplex PCR; TCRdb stores just in-frame clones and leaves some out. This table has around 38,000 clones, 95% appearing once. The material sequenced was PBMCs. The receptors were sampled from a donor aged 5 to 30 with latent tuberculosis or without tuberculosis infection.

This chain links TRBV18 with TRBJ2-1; TRBD2 aligns across 13 bases. Germline V gene sequence: CDR1 KGHSH, CDR2 LQKENI. The CDR3 runs to 15 residues. J was trimmed by 7 bases and V by 5 bases; bases with no gene match: 5. CDR3 residues: CASSSPTSGGNEQFF. In nucleotides, the CDR3 is TGTGCCAGCTCATCGCCGACTAGCGGGGGGAATGAGCAGTTCTTC. The complete variable domain, with remaining parts taken from reference TRBV18 and TRBJ2-1, reads NAGVMQNPRHLVRRRGQEARLRCSPMKGHSHVYWYRQLPEEGLKFMVYLQKENIIDESGMPKERFSAEFPKEGPSILRIQQVVRGDSAAYFCASSSPTSGGNEQFFGPGTRLTVL.

This chain links TRBV7-2 with TRBJ2-7, with TRBD1 matching 10 bases. V shed 5 bases and J 5 bases; nucleotides not matched to a gene: 9. This CDR3 region has 15 residues. CDR1 is SGHTA and CDR2 is FQGNSA in the germline V gene. Here the CDR3 DNA reads TGTGCCAGCAGCCTACCTGGACAGGGGGTCGACGAGCAGTACTTC. Translated, it gives CASSLPGQGVDEQYF.

The chain couples TRBV30 to TRBJ1-1; TRBD1 aligns across 11 bases. Germline CDR1 and CDR2: GTSNPN and SVGIG (reference sequence). CDR3 size: 15 residues. V shed 2 bases, J shed 3 bases, and the junction held 5 bases outside the gene matches. CDR3 bases: TGTGCCTGGAGTCACGGGACAGGGGGTTACACTGAAGCTTTCTTT. As protein: CAWSHGTGGYTEAFF.

The chain is built from TRBV10-1 and TRBJ1-5, with D possibly being TRBD1 (6 bases). With 2 bases removed from V and 6 bases from J, the gap between germline ends came to 17 bases. This CDR3 spans 16 amino acids. Germline V gene data show CDR1 as WNHNN and CDR2 as SYGVQD (reference sequence). The CDR3 loop is CASSEPIQGEGQPQHF. CDR3 nucleotides: TGCGCCAGCAGTGAGCCGATACAGGGTGAAGGTCAGCCCCAGCATTTT.

The chain has TRBV10-3 and TRBJ1-3; D possibly corresponds to TRBD1 (5 bases). The V and J ends lost 6 bases and 0 bases respectively, with 15 bases between them. In germline, CDR1 is ENHRY, CDR2 SYGVKD. The length of the CDR3 is 16 residues. The CDR3 reads CAIRTTGPLSGNTIYF. The CDR3 DNA reads TGTGCCATCAGGACAACAGGTCCCCTCTCTGGAAACACCATATATTTT.

V usage is TRBV5-1 and J usage is TRBJ2-3; 7 nucleotides agree with TRBD1. Germline CDR1 and CDR2: SGHRS and YFSETQ. With V trimmed by 4 bases and J by 7 bases, 12 bases remained unmatched. The CDR3 spans 15 residues. CDR3: CASSRDSQGVHTQYF. Written as DNA, the CDR3 is TGCGCCAGCAGCCGGGACAGCCAGGGTGTGCATACGCAGTATTTT. The whole variable domain, filled in from reference TRBV5-1 and TRBJ2-3, reads KAGVTQTPRYLIKTRGQQVTLSCSPISGHRSVSWYQQTPGQGLQFLFEYFSETQRNKGNFPGRFSGRQFSNSRSEMNVSTLELGDSALYLCASSRDSQGVHTQYFGPGTRLTVL.

The V gene is TRBV4-1, the J gene TRBJ1-3; TRBD1 matches at 7 bases. This CDR3 is 14 amino acids long. Unmatched junction bases numbered 5, after V lost 5 bases and J lost 4 bases. Germline-derived CDR1 and CDR2 are MGHRA and YSYEKL. CDR3 sequence reads: CASSEQGSGNTIYF. The CDR3 region has the DNA TGCGCCAGCAGCGAACAGGGGTCGGGAAACACCATATATTTT.

This chain uses TRBV27 with TRBJ1-6, with D unclear. The germline V gene encodes CDR1 MNHEY and CDR2 SMNVEV (reference sequence). V dropped 9 bases and J dropped 0 bases, with 12 bases sitting between them. This CDR3 spans 15 amino acids. This chain's CDR3 is CASKLLSSYNSPLHF. CDR3 coding DNA: TGTGCCAGTAAACTACTTAGCTCCTATAATTCACCCCTCCACTTT.

The V gene is TRBV9, the J gene TRBJ2-7, with a possible D match to TRBD2 (5 bases). The V and J ends lost 3 bases and 6 bases respectively, with 19 bases between them. Germline values: CDR1 SGDLS, CDR2 YYNGEE. The CDR3 sequence is 15 residues long. CDR3 region: CASSAEDGWAGEQYF. In DNA, the CDR3 is TGTGCCAGCAGCGCTGAAGACGGGTGGGCGGGCGAGCAGTACTTC.

CDR3 sequence reads: CASSSLTPWGDSYNEQFF. The CDR3 DNA sequence: TGTGCCAGCAGCTCCCTCACCCCGTGGGGGGATTCCTACAATGAGCAGTTCTTC. V and J are TRBV7-9 and TRBJ2-1; possibly TRBD2 for D (6 bases). V lost 4 bases, J lost 1 base, and 20 bases lay in between. This CDR3 is built from 18 residues. Germline lookup yields CDR1 SEHNR and CDR2 FQNEAQ (reference sequence).

This clone was found once. The CDR3 nucleotides read TGTGCCAGCAGCGCAAGACAGGGGGCATGGACTGAAGCTTTCTTT. Protein: CASSARQGAWTEAFF. This chain joins TRBV9 and TRBJ1-1, with 10 bases that match TRBD1. This CDR3 comprises 15 residues. Germline-derived CDR1 and CDR2 are SGDLS and YYNGEE. Losses at the gene ends were 3 bases for V and 5 bases for J; bases not matched to a gene: 7.

V is TRBV19 and J is TRBJ1-1; TRBD1 matches at 9 bases. CDR1 is LNHDA and CDR2 is SQIVND in the germline V gene (reference sequence). CDR3 length: 15 residues. V shed 0 bases, J shed 3 bases, and the junction held 2 bases outside the gene matches. The CDR3 DNA reads as TGTGCCAGTAGTATAGAGGGACAGGGTGACACTGAAGCTTTCTTT. It specifies CASSIEGQGDTEAFF.

The rearrangement links TRBV19 to TRBJ2-2; the D gene is possibly TRBD1 (6 bases). Trimming pared 3 bases from V and 4 bases from J, leaving 15 bases between. The germline gives CDR1 LNHDA, CDR2 SQIVND (reference sequence). The CDR3 totals 16 residues. The CDR3 sequence is CASSIFGQKGTGELFF. In DNA, the CDR3 is TGTGCCAGTAGTATCTTCGGACAGAAGGGCACCGGGGAGCTGTTTTTT.

V gene TRBV6-5 combines with J gene TRBJ1-1; a weak D match, TRBD1 (5 bases). The CDR3 length is 14 residues. The germline CDR1 and CDR2 sequences are MNHEY and SVGAGI. Trimming removed 2 bases at V and 4 bases at J, with 11 bases between. The CDR3: CASSYRGGGTEAFF. The CDR3 region has the DNA TGTGCCAGCAGTTACAGGGGAGGCGGCACTGAAGCTTTCTTT.

The chain recombines TRBV2 with TRBJ1-1, with unresolved D. V was pared by 3 bases and J by 1 base, with 9 bases between. The germline gives CDR1 SNHLY, CDR2 FYNNEI. The CDR3 runs 14 residues. The CDR3 loop is CASSDRRGNTEAFF. The DNA of the CDR3 is TGTGCCAGCAGTGATCGACGGGGGAACACTGAAGCTTTCTTT.

For the CDR3, the DNA is TGTGCCTGGAATATTTTCGGGGAGACCCAGTACTTC. As protein: CAWNIFGETQYF. The V and J genes are TRBV30 and TRBJ2-5; no clear D. The germline V gene encodes CDR1 GTSNPN and CDR2 SVGIG (reference sequence). CDR3 length: 12 residues. Trimming stripped 4 bases from V and 5 bases from J, with 11 bases between.

The rearrangement links TRBV27 to TRBJ1-1; TRBD1 might be the D (6 bases). The CDR3 covers 13 residues. V lost 6 bases, J lost 4 bases, and 12 bases lay in between. Germline CDR1 and CDR2: MNHEY and SMNVEV (reference sequence). CDR3 nucleotide sequence: TGTGCCAGCAGGGGAACAGGGAGCACTGAAGCTTTCTTT. This encodes CASRGTGSTEAFF.

The CDR3 nucleotides read TGTGCCAGCAGTTTAAGGGGTGCACTAACCTATGGCTACACCTTC. Its protein is CASSLRGALTYGYTF. The chain is built from TRBV27 and TRBJ1-2; TRBD1 is a possible D gene (5 bases). Germline V gives CDR1 MNHEY, CDR2 SMNVEV (reference sequence). Trimming stripped 2 bases from V and 4 bases from J, with 14 bases between. The CDR3 length is 15 residues.

The chain uses TRBV28 and TRBJ1-4, with D perhaps matching TRBD1 (5 bases). V lost 7 bases, J lost 10 bases, and 10 bases lay in between. Germline CDR1 reads MDHEN; CDR2 reads SYDVKM. The CDR3 has 11 amino acids. The CDR3: CASTSQGKLFF. CDR3 in DNA: TGTGCCAGCACTTCCCAGGGAAAACTGTTTTTT.

V is TRBV10-3 and J is TRBJ2-3; 8 bases line up with TRBD2. With V trimmed by 10 bases and J by 0 bases, 3 bases remained unmatched. Germline assignment: CDR1 ENHRY and CDR2 SYGVKD. This CDR3 contains 13 residues. The CDR3 nucleotides read TGTGCCACCCAGCGGGGGAGCACAGATACGCAGTATTTT. Its protein product is CATQRGSTDTQYF.

The V call is TRBV28, the J call TRBJ2-4; 7 nucleotides agree with TRBD1. V shed 6 bases and J 4 bases; nucleotides not matched to a gene: 6. The CDR3 sequence is 14 residues long. CDR1 and CDR2 from the germline V gene are MDHEN and SYDVKM. CDR3 in DNA: TGTGCCAGCAGGCCCGGGACAGAGAAAAACATTCAGTACTTC. Protein: CASRPGTEKNIQYF. Based on the CDR3 plus reference TRBV28 and TRBJ2-4, the full variable domain is DVKVTQSSRYLVKRTGEKVFLECVQDMDHENMFWYRQDPGLGLRLIYFSYDVKMKEKGDIPEGYSVSREKKERFSLILESASTNQTSMYLCASRPGTEKNIQYFGAGTRLSVL.

V is TRBV2 and J is TRBJ1-6; D gene uncertain. The CDR3 totals 16 residues. V lost 4 bases and J 2 bases, leaving 12 bases between the germline ends. Germline CDR1 and CDR2: SNHLY and FYNNEI. Written as DNA, the CDR3 is TGTGCCAGCAGTGGTACCGAAAGCACCTATAATTCACCCCTCCACTTT. Translation gives CASSGTESTYNSPLHF.

The V gene is TRBV2, the J gene TRBJ1-6; the match to TRBD1 covers 7 bases. Germline trimming cut 3 bases from V and 5 bases from J; bases unmatched to any gene: 7. The germline CDR1 and CDR2 sequences are SNHLY and FYNNEI. The CDR3 is made up of 16 amino acids. In DNA form, the CDR3 reads TGTGCCAGCAGTGATCAGGGGGAGAGTAATAATTCACCCCTCCACTTT. It encodes CASSDQGESNNSPLHF. Based on the CDR3 plus reference TRBV2 and TRBJ1-6, the full variable domain is EPEVTQTPSHQVTQMGQEVILRCVPISNHLYFYWYRQILGQKVEFLVSFYNNEISEKSEIFDDQFSVERPDGSNFTLKIRSTKLEDSAMYFCASSDQGESNNSPLHFGNGTRLTVT.

The V call is TRBV30, the J call TRBJ2-7, with TRBD2 identical over 10 bases. Germline V CDR1 and CDR2: GTSNPN, SVGIG (reference sequence). With 1 base clipped from V and 3 bases from J, the junction kept 0 bases outside the gene matches. This CDR3 has 13 residues. The DNA for the CDR3 is TGTGCCTGGAGTGCTAGCGGGGGCTACGAGCAGTACTTC. Protein: CAWSASGGYEQYF.

This chain connects TRBV14 to TRBJ2-1, with D unclear. Germline-derived CDR1 and CDR2 are SGHDN and FVKESK. With 2 bases removed from V and 2 bases from J, the gap between germline ends came to 7 bases. This CDR3 comprises 14 residues. CDR3 loop: CASSQRGPYNEQFF. CDR3 DNA sequence: TGTGCCAGCAGCCAAAGAGGCCCCTACAATGAGCAGTTCTTC.

This chain links TRBV28 with TRBJ1-6; 10 bases line up with TRBD1. Unmatched junction bases numbered 10, after V lost 5 bases and J lost 0 bases. This CDR3 region has 19 residues. CDR1 is MDHEN and CDR2 is SYDVKM in the germline V gene. CDR3 loop: CASSIQGQGRSSYNSPLHF. DNA for the CDR3: TGTGCCAGCAGTATACAGGGACAGGGGCGAAGCTCCTATAATTCACCCCTCCACTTT.

J is TRBJ2-3 and V is TRBV10-3; 8 positions match TRBD2. With V trimmed by 6 bases and J by 0 bases, 11 bases remained unmatched. CDR3 length: 17 residues. Germline CDR1 and CDR2: ENHRY and SYGVKD. The CDR3 spells CAISFPSAGGSTDTQYF. The CDR3 DNA is TGTGCCATCAGCTTCCCTTCGGCGGGGGGAAGCACAGATACGCAGTATTTT.

This rearrangement joins TRBV19 to TRBJ2-1, with TRBD2 matching over 14 bases. CDR3 length: 16 residues. Looked up from germline, CDR1 is LNHDA and CDR2 is SQIVND (reference sequence). V shed 5 bases and J 7 bases; nucleotides not matched to a gene: 7. The CDR3 nucleotides read TGTGCCAGTAGTTCACCGACTAGCGGGGGGGCGAATGAGCAGTTCTTC. It yields the protein CASSSPTSGGANEQFF.

The chain combines TRBV5-1 with TRBJ2-7; 7 bases are a match to TRBD1. CDR1 and CDR2 (germline): SGHRS, YFSETQ. V shed 4 bases, J shed 5 bases, and the junction held 9 bases outside the gene matches. The CDR3 contains 14 residues. CDR3 DNA sequence: TGCGCCAGCAGCAAAGTACAGGGGCAGGACGAGCAGTACTTC. This translates into CASSKVQGQDEQYF.

This chain uses TRBV2 with TRBJ1-2, with 11 bases identical to TRBD1. Trimming at V came to 5 bases and at J to 3 bases, leaving 8 bases not matched to a gene. There are 16 residues in the CDR3. Germline V gives CDR1 SNHLY, CDR2 FYNNEI. The CDR3 DNA reads as TGTGCCAGCAGTCGGACAGGGGGCGCTTTGGACTATGGCTACACCTTC. It codes for CASSRTGGALDYGYTF.

This clone came up once. The chain links TRBV2 to TRBJ1-5; D gene unclear. V lost 6 bases and J 2 bases, leaving 11 bases between the germline ends. The germline gives CDR1 SNHLY, CDR2 FYNNEI. CDR3 length: 14 amino acids. The CDR3 here is CASSQTAGNQPQHF. The CDR3 DNA sequence: TGTGCCAGCAGCCAGACCGCGGGCAATCAGCCCCAGCATTTT.